The 13 T cell receptor beta chains given below trace back to one sample, sequenced in a study of post-analysis software for immune sequencing data. Prepared libraries of TCR beta cDNA carried unique molecular identifiers. TCRdb recomputed calls from the PCR reads with MiXCR, one row per CDR3 protein. The repertoire has about 800,000 distinct CDR3 sequences, roughly 27% of them found once; the top ten carry more than 0.55%. Antigen specificity for these receptors is unknown. Study outcomes and limitations: When patients were compared with controls, four or five TRBV segments were more frequent, TRBV5-6, TRBV5-1 and TRBV20-1 among them.

The sequenced sample consisted of blood. The receptors were gathered from a girl under 18 with multiple sclerosis.

The rearrangement joins TRBV25-1 to TRBJ2-2; D gene unclear. CDR1 and CDR2 from the germline V gene are MGHDK and SYGVNS. The V end was cut by 3 bases, the J end by 8 bases, with 4 bases between. This CDR3 contains 11 residues. CDR3 in DNA: TGTGCCAGCAGTGACAGTGGGGAGCTGTTTTTT. Translated, it gives CASSDSGELFF.

The rearrangement links TRBV20-1 to TRBJ2-1; 10 bases map to TRBD2. V lost 2 bases and J lost 9; bases outside the gene matches: 7. The CDR3 covers 14 residues. CDR1 and CDR2 (germline): DFQATT, SNEGSKA (reference sequence). DNA for the CDR3: TGCAGTGCTAGAATATCTAGCGGGAGTGTTGAGCAGTTCTTC. Translating gives CSARISSGSVEQFF.

This clonotype was seen a few times. The chain couples TRBV6-1 to TRBJ1-2; D is uncertain. Germline CDR1 MNHNS, CDR2 SASEGT. The CDR3 sequence is 13 residues long. V was cut by 1 base and J by 2 bases, with 5 bases left in between. CDR3: CASSEGWNYGYTF. For the CDR3, the DNA is TGTGCCAGCAGTGAAGGTTGGAACTATGGCTACACCTTC.

This chain joins TRBV5-1 and TRBJ1-4; a possible D gene is TRBD1 (6 bases). Per germline, CDR1 SGHRS and CDR2 YFSETQ. The CDR3 contains 13 residues. Deletions cut 3 bases from V and 5 bases from J, with 8 bases between. The CDR3 DNA reads as TGCGCCAGCAGCTCGGACAGCAATGAAAAACTGTTTTTT. As protein: CASSSDSNEKLFF.

This chain's CDR3 is CASSPSRGEQYF. The CDR3 nucleotides read TGTGCCAGCAGCCCCTCGAGAGGCGAGCAGTACTTC. The chain joins TRBV12-3 or TRBV12-4 to TRBJ2-7; D gene ambiguous. Trimming took 6 bases from V and 6 from J, leaving 12 bases between them. The CDR3 loop spans 12 amino acids.

This clonotype was detected a few times. The CDR3 coding sequence is TGCAGCGTTAGGGCTCGAGGGAGGGGCACTGAAGCTTTCTTT. Encoded protein: CSVRARGRGTEAFF. The chain employs TRBV29-1 and TRBJ1-1; the D gene is possibly TRBD1 (5 bases). V was cut by 5 bases and J by 4 bases, with 17 bases left in between. Germline CDR1 reads SQVTM; CDR2 reads ANQGSEA. This CDR3 is 14 amino acids long.

The CDR3, as DNA: TGCAGTGCTAAAGGATTCTCTGAAGCTTTCTTT. This codes for CSAKGFSEAFF. The chain has TRBV20-1 and TRBJ1-1, with unresolved D. The V end lost 4 bases, the J end lost 6 bases, and 9 bases lay between the germline ends. Germline CDR1 and CDR2: DFQATT and SNEGSKA (reference sequence). The CDR3 is 11 amino acids.

The table lists this clonotype with a few counts. The chain has TRBV12-3 or TRBV12-4 and TRBJ2-5; unclear D gene. This CDR3 comprises 13 residues. Trimming removed 4 bases at V and 2 bases at J, with 8 bases between. CDR3: CASSWYGQETQYF. CDR3 nucleotides: TGTGCCAGCAGTTGGTACGGACAAGAGACCCAGTACTTC.

As concerns this clonotype: The junction departs from germline at one end; a sequencing error may be responsible. The chain joins TRBV20-1 to TRBJ1-1; D gene uncertain. CDR3 length: 12 residues. Germline CDR1 DFQATT, CDR2 SNEGSKA (reference sequence). The chain's CDR3 is CSAREGKTEACF. CDR3 sequence (DNA): TGCAGTGCTAGAGAGGGAAAAACTGAAGCTTGCTTT.

The chain is built from TRBV28 and TRBJ2-3, with D possibly matching TRBD2 (6 bases). Trimming removed 6 bases from V and 4 bases from J, with 11 bases in between. CDR1 is MDHEN, CDR2 SYDVKM, per germline. The CDR3 contains 13 residues. The CDR3 is CASRPTGADTQYF. CDR3 DNA: TGTGCCAGCAGGCCCACGGGGGCAGATACGCAGTATTTT. Together with reference TRBV28 and TRBJ2-3, the CDR3 gives the full variable domain: DVKVTQSSRYLVKRTGEKVFLECVQDMDHENMFWYRQDPGLGLRLIYFSYDVKMKEKGDIPEGYSVSREKKERFSLILESASTNQTSMYLCASRPTGADTQYFGPGTRLTVL.

Ten or more counts support this clonotype. This rearrangement joins TRBV6-5 to TRBJ1-2; D is unresolved. The CDR3 runs 16 residues. Germline V gives CDR1 MNHEY, CDR2 SVGAGI. V was shortened by 4 bases and J by 2 bases, with 17 bases between the two germline ends. The CDR3 DNA sequence: TGTGCCAGCAGTTCTATCGGGAACGAGAGGAACTATGGCTACACCTTC. It yields the protein CASSSIGNERNYGYTF.

The rearrangement uses TRBV29-1 and TRBJ1-1; D is ambiguous. Germline CDR1 is SQVTM and CDR2 is ANQGSEA. The V gene lost 7 bases and the J gene lost 0 bases, with 6 bases spanning the gap. The CDR3 contains 11 residues. The CDR3 reads CSARLNTEAFF. For the CDR3, the DNA is TGCAGCGCTCGCTTGAACACTGAAGCTTTCTTT.

This clonotype was seen more than once but under ten times. The chain links TRBV20-1 to TRBJ2-6, with 7 nucleotides matching TRBD2. V lost 6 bases, J lost 4 bases, and 18 bases stayed unmatched. CDR3 size: 18 residues. Germline V gives CDR1 DFQATT, CDR2 SNEGSKA (reference sequence). The CDR3 here is CSAYPAGADTFGANVLTF. The DNA for the CDR3 is TGCAGTGCCTACCCGGCGGGAGCCGACACATTCGGGGCCAACGTCCTGACTTTC.